This T cell receptor beta chain was documented in a study of identical twins. Study-wide points: An excess of low generation probability was shown by twin-shared out-of-frame alpha sequences. In monozygotic twins, models underestimated the sharing of out-of-frame TCR alpha.

All of the donors were Caucasians in good health. This clonotype turned up a few times. Its specificity is not known. The germline V gene encodes CDR1 KGHSH and CDR2 LQKENI. The germline V and J ends were trimmed by 2 bases and 0 bases, with 23 bases remaining between them. The CDR3 is 19 residues long. Template switching added a universal primer site, and cDNA bore unique molecular identifiers. MiXCR was run by TCRdb on the 5' RACE reads, yielding one entry per CDR3 protein. The table lists under 350,000 distinct CDR3 sequences, roughly 9% of them singletons. These sequences were also reported in another study, on yellow fever vaccine responses in identical twins.

The sequenced sample was CD8+ T cells sorted from blood. The clonotype was recovered from a woman aged 18-35 years in good health. The V call is TRBV18, the J call TRBJ2-7; D is possibly TRBD2 (6 bases). Written as DNA, the CDR3 is TGTGCCAGCTCACCAGGCCTTCTTGCCGGCGGGATCAGCTCCTACGAGCAGTACTTC. Translation: CASSPGLLAGGISSYEQYF.